These 2 T cell receptor beta chains originate from one sample sequenced in a study of T cells in Graves' hyperthyroidism and ophthalmopathy. RNA transcripts yielded amplified TCR beta CDR3 regions. RT-PCR in the first round (using the HTBI primer set) targeted the TCR CDR3. TCRdb re-called the multiplex PCR reads through MiXCR, storing one row per CDR3 protein. Of a few hundred thousand distinct CDR3 sequences in the sample, 19% were seen once. Sequencing used blood. The receptors here all came from a woman under 30 with Graves' hyperthyroidism.

This clonotype was recorded at least ten times. The gene calls are TRBV6-4 and TRBJ1-1; weak D call: TRBD1 (6 bases). V gave up 4 bases and J gave up 8 bases, with 14 bases separating them. The CDR3 runs to 13 residues. The germline gives CDR1 MRHNA, CDR2 SNTAGT. CDR3 amino acids: CASSGVDSTEAFF. The CDR3 DNA reads as TGTGCCAGCAGTGGAGTGGACAGTACAGAAGCTTTCTTT.

This clonotype was detected only a few times. A clone one base away is much larger, so this may be a read error. Here the CDR3 omits its conserved ending phenylalanine or tryptophan, so a read error is the likely source. The V gene is TRBV29-1, the J gene TRBJ2-7; the match to TRBD1 covers 11 bases. The CDR3 is 15 residues long. Germline assignment: CDR1 SQVTM and CDR2 ANQGSEA. V shed 5 bases, J shed 1 base, and the junction held 7 bases outside the gene matches. In DNA, the CDR3 is TGCAGCGTTCGGGACAGGGGGGCGAAGTCCTACGAGCAGTACTCC. Translated, it gives CSVRDRGAKSYEQYS.